The 30 T cell receptor beta chains given below trace back to one sample, sequenced in a study of radiotherapy plus CTLA-4 blockade in lung cancer. Sequenced by immunoSEQ multiplex PCR; TCRdb stores in-frame clones only, minus some. The sample gives tens of thousands of clones, around 87% of which show up once; roughly a sixth is in the top ten. Sample: peripheral blood, taken from a patient treated with radiotherapy plus ipilimumab. Receptors originate from a human donor with non-small cell lung cancer that progressed on radiotherapy plus ipilimumab.

The V call is TRBV6-5, the J call TRBJ1-2; 10 bases line up with TRBD1. V lost 4 bases, J lost 6 bases, and 8 bases stayed unmatched. Germline V gene lookup returns CDR1 MNHEY and CDR2 SVGAGI. CDR3 length equals 15 residues. The CDR3 loop is CASSLSTGGFNGYTF. CDR3 in DNA: TGTGCCAGCAGTTTGTCGACAGGGGGCTTTAATGGCTACACCTTC.

V usage is TRBV25-1 and J usage is TRBJ1-4, with TRBD1 as a possible D gene (6 bases). With 4 bases removed from V and 2 bases from J, the gap between germline ends came to 14 bases. This CDR3 spans 16 amino acids. In germline, CDR1 is MGHDK, CDR2 SYGVNS. CDR3 region: CASSGPDRFTNEKLFF. The CDR3 DNA follows: TGTGCCAGCAGTGGTCCTGACAGGTTCACTAATGAAAAACTGTTTTTT. Full variable domain (remainder filled in from reference TRBV25-1 and TRBJ1-4): EADIYQTPRYLVIGTGKKITLECSQTMGHDKMYWYQQDPGMELHLIHYSYGVNSTEKGDLSSESTVSRIRTEHFPLTLESARPSHTSQYLCASSGPDRFTNEKLFFGSGTQLSVL.

Of note for this clone: Because the CDR3 is missing its conserved closing phenylalanine or tryptophan, this is likely a read error. The chain combines TRBV6-5 with TRBJ1-2; TRBD1 matches 8 bases. This CDR3 is 13 amino acids long. From germline, CDR1 is MNHEY and CDR2 SVGAGI. The V segment lost 6 bases and the J segment 8 bases; nucleotides outside the gene matches: 8. The CDR3 bases are TGTGCCAGCAGACGAACAGGGGGTGGGGGCTACACCCTC. This gives the protein CASRRTGGGGYTL.

The chain combines TRBV30 with TRBJ2-2; TRBD2 agrees at 11 bases. CDR3 length: 15 residues. V shed 3 bases, J shed 1 base, and the junction held 1 base outside the gene matches. Germline V gives CDR1 GTSNPN, CDR2 SVGIG (reference sequence). The CDR3: CAWSGLAGNTGELFF. CDR3 nucleotide sequence: TGTGCCTGGAGCGGACTAGCGGGGAACACCGGGGAGCTGTTTTTT.

The chain carries TRBV9 and TRBJ2-2; D ambiguous. Germline V gene lookup returns CDR1 SGDLS and CDR2 YYNGEE. The CDR3 is made up of 14 amino acids. V was shortened by 0 bases and J by 3 bases, with 6 bases between the two germline ends. The CDR3 loop is CASSVETHTGELFF. The CDR3 DNA reads as TGTGCCAGCAGCGTAGAGACTCACACCGGGGAGCTGTTTTTT.

The chain uses TRBV9 and TRBJ2-1; 11 positions match TRBD2. The CDR3 has 16 amino acids. Germline values: CDR1 SGDLS, CDR2 YYNGEE. The J segment lost 7 bases and the V segment lost 2 bases, leaving 8 bases of the junction unmatched. CDR3 DNA: TGTGCCAGCAGCGTCCTTAGCGGGGGGGCCGGAAATGAGCAGTTCTTC. Translation: CASSVLSGGAGNEQFF.

The chain employs TRBV29-1 and TRBJ2-7; 7 nucleotides align to TRBD1. Germline trimming cut 7 bases from V and 4 bases from J; bases unmatched to any gene: 7. Per germline, CDR1 SQVTM and CDR2 ANQGSEA. This CDR3 has 12 amino acids. The CDR3 region is CSARQGLYEQYF. CDR3 nucleotides: TGCAGCGCGCGACAGGGCCTTTACGAGCAGTACTTC.

The chain has TRBV7-2 and TRBJ1-3, with 10 bases matching TRBD1. The germline V gene has CDR1 SGHTA and CDR2 FQGNSA. V gave up 4 bases and J gave up 0 bases; unmatched junction bases: 3. The CDR3 totals 16 residues. CDR3 sequence reads: CASSYRTGGSGNTIYF. CDR3 bases: TGTGCCAGCAGCTATAGGACAGGGGGCTCTGGAAACACCATATATTTT.

The V call is TRBV7-9, the J call TRBJ2-7; tentatively, D is TRBD1 (6 bases). V lost 5 bases and J lost 4, with 9 bases in between. Looked up from germline, CDR1 is SEHNR and CDR2 is FQNEAQ (reference sequence). The CDR3 runs to 12 residues. CDR3 in DNA: TGTGCCAGCAGCCAGACAGGTTACGAGCAGTACTTC. Residues: CASSQTGYEQYF.

CDR3 DNA sequence: TGCGCCAGCAGCTTGTGGTCTAGCGGGAGTCGCGGGGAGCTGTTTTTT. Encoded protein: CASSLWSSGSRGELFF. The V and J genes are TRBV5-1 and TRBJ2-2, with 10 nucleotides matching TRBD2. J lost 7 bases, V lost 1 base, and 7 bases had no gene match. Germline V gene lookup returns CDR1 SGHRS and CDR2 YFSETQ. The CDR3 is 16 residues long. Based on the CDR3 plus reference TRBV5-1 and TRBJ2-2, the full variable domain is KAGVTQTPRYLIKTRGQQVTLSCSPISGHRSVSWYQQTPGQGLQFLFEYFSETQRNKGNFPGRFSGRQFSNSRSEMNVSTLELGDSALYLCASSLWSSGSRGELFFGEGSRLTVL.

This chain connects TRBV4-1 to TRBJ2-6; 9 bases are shared with TRBD1. This CDR3 is built from 21 residues. V was clipped by 3 bases and J by 0 bases; unmatched bases: 15. CDR1 and CDR2 (germline): MGHRA, YSYEKL. CDR3 protein: CASSQDDRGIPTTSGANVLTF. The DNA for the CDR3 is TGCGCCAGCAGCCAGGACGACAGGGGGATACCTACGACCTCTGGGGCCAACGTCCTGACTTTC.

The chain links TRBV30 to TRBJ1-2, with D possibly being TRBD1 (5 bases). Trimming removed 0 bases at V and 8 bases at J, with 19 bases between. CDR3 length equals 15 residues. The germline gives CDR1 GTSNPN, CDR2 SVGIG (reference sequence). This CDR3 reads CAWSVRAGGVGGYTF. The CDR3 DNA reads as TGTGCCTGGAGTGTACGGGCGGGAGGGGTTGGCGGCTACACCTTC.

This clone showed up just once. The rearrangement joins TRBV19 to TRBJ2-3; unclear D gene. Germline V gene data show CDR1 as LNHDA and CDR2 as SQIVND (reference sequence). The CDR3 extends over 15 amino acids. V shed 3 bases and J shed 2 bases, with 12 bases lying between them. In nucleotides, the CDR3 is TGTGCCAGTAGTATTGGGTCCCCCGACACAGATACGCAGTATTTT. As protein: CASSIGSPDTDTQYF.

The gene calls are TRBV7-9 and TRBJ2-3, with a weak D call TRBD2 (6 bases). The CDR3 contains 14 residues. Looked up from germline, CDR1 is SEHNR and CDR2 is FQNEAQ (reference sequence). V was trimmed by 6 bases and J by 8 bases, leaving 18 bases between them. Here the CDR3 DNA reads TGTGCCAGCAGTTCGCACATTACGGAGGGTACGCAGTATTTT. This translates into CASSSHITEGTQYF.

The chain combines TRBV5-1 with TRBJ1-2; 8 bases agree with TRBD1. V lost 4 bases, J lost 3 bases, and 5 bases stayed unmatched. CDR3 length: 14 residues. The germline gives CDR1 SGHRS, CDR2 YFSETQ. CDR3 in DNA: TGCGCCAGCAGCGAAAACAGGGGGGACTATGGCTACACCTTC. Protein: CASSENRGDYGYTF.

The V and J genes are TRBV7-9 and TRBJ2-7; 8 nucleotides line up with TRBD2. V lost 5 bases, J lost 4 bases, and 13 bases stayed unmatched. CDR1 is SEHNR, CDR2 FQNEAQ, per germline (reference sequence). This CDR3 has 16 residues. This CDR3 reads CASSAKGGSGAYEQYF. DNA for the CDR3: TGTGCCAGCAGCGCCAAAGGCGGTAGCGGGGCATACGAGCAGTACTTC. Using reference TRBV7-9 and TRBJ2-7 for the parts outside the CDR3, the full variable domain is DTGVSQNPRHKITKRGQNVTFRCDPISEHNRLYWYRQTLGQGPEFLTYFQNEAQLEKSRLLSDRFSAERPKGSFSTLEIQRTEQGDSAMYLCASSAKGGSGAYEQYFGPGTRLTVT.

This clone occurred a few times. The chain carries TRBV5-1 and TRBJ2-3; D perhaps matches TRBD1 (6 bases). Germline CDR1 is SGHRS and CDR2 is YFSETQ. Trimming pared 2 bases from V and 4 bases from J, leaving 14 bases between. The CDR3 sequence is 15 residues long. Here the CDR3 reads CASSFTGNGADTQYF. The DNA for the CDR3 is TGCGCCAGCAGCTTTACAGGGAACGGAGCAGATACGCAGTATTTT.

This clone was detected only a few times. The chain links TRBV7-8 to TRBJ2-3; D tentatively fits TRBD1 or TRBD2 (5 bases each). Trimming cost V 2 bases and J 0 bases, with 9 bases left between them. The length of the CDR3 is 15 residues. In germline, CDR1 is SGHVS, CDR2 FQNEAQ. In DNA, the CDR3 is TGTGCCAGCAGCTTATCGGGGCGCAGCACAGATACGCAGTATTTT. Protein product: CASSLSGRSTDTQYF.

This clone turned up a few times. The V gene is TRBV11-3, the J gene TRBJ2-5; 9 nucleotides line up with TRBD1. The CDR3 covers 15 residues. Germline CDR1 SGHNT, CDR2 YENEEA. With 2 bases clipped from V and 7 bases from J, the junction kept 8 bases outside the gene matches. This CDR3 is CASSLLTGGLGTQYF. The CDR3 bases are TGTGCCAGCAGCTTACTGACAGGGGGGTTAGGGACCCAGTACTTC.

The V call is TRBV27, the J call TRBJ2-7, with 13 bases identical to TRBD2. This CDR3 has 15 amino acids. Trimming removed 5 bases from V and 4 bases from J; junction bases left unmatched: 5. Per the germline V gene, CDR1 is MNHEY and CDR2 is SMNVEV (reference sequence). The CDR3: CASSQVGLAGYEQYF. In DNA, the CDR3 is TGTGCCAGCAGTCAGGTGGGACTAGCGGGATACGAGCAGTACTTC.

The chain recombines TRBV9 with TRBJ1-1; no definite D call. V lost 3 bases and J 0 bases, leaving 15 bases between the germline ends. The germline V gene encodes CDR1 SGDLS and CDR2 YYNGEE. CDR3 length: 16 residues. CDR3 sequence reads: CASSANLPGMNTEAFF. CDR3 sequence (DNA): TGTGCCAGCAGCGCAAACCTACCGGGCATGAACACTGAAGCTTTCTTT.

This clone came up once. V gene TRBV2 combines with J gene TRBJ1-6; D gene uncertain. This CDR3 comprises 13 residues. V lost 7 bases, J lost 8 bases, and 12 bases lay in between. Looked up from germline, CDR1 is SNHLY and CDR2 is FYNNEI. The CDR3 protein is CASIVGGDSPLHF. The CDR3 DNA sequence: TGTGCCAGCATTGTAGGCGGAGATTCACCCCTCCACTTT. The full variable domain, completed using reference TRBV2 and TRBJ1-6, is EPEVTQTPSHQVTQMGQEVILRCVPISNHLYFYWYRQILGQKVEFLVSFYNNEISEKSEIFDDQFSVERPDGSNFTLKIRSTKLEDSAMYFCASIVGGDSPLHFGNGTRLTVT.

The chain uses TRBV4-3 and TRBJ2-1; 7 bases match TRBD2. The trim removed 0 bases at V and 2 bases at J, leaving 7 bases unmatched. Per germline, CDR1 LGHNA and CDR2 YSLEER. This CDR3 spans 17 amino acids. CDR3 nucleotides: TGCGCCAGCAGCCAAGAGGTTTCTAGCGGAGCCTACAATGAGCAGTTCTTC. Its translation: CASSQEVSSGAYNEQFF.

The rearrangement uses TRBV7-9 and TRBJ2-6; no clear D gene. Germline CDR1 reads SEHNR; CDR2 reads FQNEAQ (reference sequence). This CDR3 is built from 17 residues. Trimming stripped 0 bases from V and 1 base from J, with 10 bases between. The CDR3 nucleotides read TGTGCCAGCAGCTTAGCCGCTACAATTTCTGGGGCCAACGTCCTGACTTTC. Encoded protein: CASSLAATISGANVLTF.

This clone occurred once. The chain has TRBV30 and TRBJ2-2, with unresolved D. Germline V gene lookup returns CDR1 GTSNPN and CDR2 SVGIG (reference sequence). V was pared by 4 bases and J by 9 bases, with 15 bases between. This CDR3 comprises 13 residues. The CDR3 nucleotides are TGTGCCTGGAAATCTGGGATCCAGCGGGAGCTGTTTTTT. This encodes CAWKSGIQRELFF.

The chain employs TRBV5-5 and TRBJ1-6; TRBD1 matches 9 bases. CDR1 is SGHKS and CDR2 is YYEKEE in the germline V gene (reference sequence). The CDR3 has 18 residues. Trimming at V came to 3 bases and at J to 5 bases, leaving 12 bases not matched to a gene. The CDR3 is CASSSGQGRNRNNSPLHF. CDR3 DNA sequence: TGTGCCAGCAGCTCGGGACAGGGTCGGAATAGGAATAATTCACCCCTCCACTTT.

The chain uses TRBV7-9 and TRBJ2-6; D not certain. Germline V gives CDR1 SEHNR, CDR2 FQNEAQ (reference sequence). The ends were cut back, 5 bases at V and 4 bases at J, with 9 bases in the middle. This CDR3 spans 14 amino acids. The CDR3 nucleotides are TGTGCCAGCAGCCGGAATTTAGGGGCCAACGTCCTGACTTTC. Translating gives CASSRNLGANVLTF.

The chain is built from TRBV19 and TRBJ1-1; tentative D call: TRBD1 (5 bases). The CDR3 extends over 16 amino acids. V dropped 3 bases and J dropped 0 bases, with 14 bases sitting between them. Germline CDR1 LNHDA, CDR2 SQIVND (reference sequence). CDR3: CASSMGPQGLNTEAFF. CDR3 DNA sequence: TGTGCCAGTAGTATGGGTCCTCAGGGACTGAACACTGAAGCTTTCTTT.

The V call is TRBV7-2, the J call TRBJ1-1; 10 positions agree with TRBD1. V lost 5 bases and J lost 7; bases outside the gene matches: 10. This CDR3 comprises 15 residues. Germline CDR1 SGHTA, CDR2 FQGNSA. The CDR3 loop reads CASSQKTGGIDEAFF. The CDR3 nucleotides are TGTGCCAGCAGCCAAAAGACAGGGGGCATAGATGAAGCTTTCTTT. The full variable domain, its missing parts supplied by reference TRBV7-2 and TRBJ1-1, is GAGVSQSPSNKVTEKGKDVELRCDPISGHTALYWYRQSLGQGLEFLIYFQGNSAPDKSGLPSDRFSAERTGGSVSTLTIQRTQQEDSAVYLCASSQKTGGIDEAFFGQGTRLTVV.

The count of this clone is one. This CDR3 is CASSPLTTGSGNTIYF. The CDR3 DNA is TGCGCCAGCAGCCCCTTAACCACAGGCTCTGGAAACACCATATATTTT. The V call is TRBV5-1, the J call TRBJ1-3; D is perhaps TRBD1 (5 bases). CDR1 is SGHRS, CDR2 YFSETQ, per germline. The length of the CDR3 is 16 residues. Trimming took 4 bases from V and 0 from J, leaving 14 bases between them.